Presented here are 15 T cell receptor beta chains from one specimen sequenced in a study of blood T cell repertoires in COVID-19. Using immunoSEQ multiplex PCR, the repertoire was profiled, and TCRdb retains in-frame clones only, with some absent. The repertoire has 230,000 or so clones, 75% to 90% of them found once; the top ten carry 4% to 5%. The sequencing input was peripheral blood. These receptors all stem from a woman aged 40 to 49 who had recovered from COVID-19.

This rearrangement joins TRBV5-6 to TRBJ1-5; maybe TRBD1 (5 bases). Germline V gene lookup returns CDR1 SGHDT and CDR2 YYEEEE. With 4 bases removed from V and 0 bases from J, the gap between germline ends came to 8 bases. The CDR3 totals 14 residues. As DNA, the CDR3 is TGTGCCAGCAGCCAGGGATATAGCAATCAGCCCCAGCATTTT. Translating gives CASSQGYSNQPQHF.

The CDR3 reads CASSEPGQGTYFGYTF. In DNA, the CDR3 is TGCGCCAGCAGCGAGCCGGGACAAGGGACATACTTCGGCTACACCTTC. The J gene is TRBJ1-2, the V gene TRBV5-1; tentatively, D is TRBD1 (6 bases). CDR3 size: 16 residues. The germline V gene has CDR1 SGHRS and CDR2 YFSETQ. V lost 4 bases to trimming and J lost 8 bases, with 24 bases between them.

This chain's CDR3 is CATSRDPRSNTEAFF. The CDR3 DNA reads as TGTGCCACCAGCAGAGACCCCCGGAGTAACACTGAAGCTTTCTTT. The genes are TRBV15 and TRBJ1-1, with D uncertain. The CDR3 runs to 15 residues. Germline CDR1 is LNHNV and CDR2 is YYDKDF (reference sequence). Trimming shortened V by 0 bases and J by 2 bases, and 10 bases separated the two germline ends. The full variable domain, completed using reference TRBV15 and TRBJ1-1, is DAMVIQNPRYQVTQFGKPVTLSCSQTLNHNVMYWYQQKSSQAPKLLFHYYDKDFNNEADTPDNFQSRRPNTSFCFLDIRSPGLGDTAMYLCATSRDPRSNTEAFFGQGTRLTVV.

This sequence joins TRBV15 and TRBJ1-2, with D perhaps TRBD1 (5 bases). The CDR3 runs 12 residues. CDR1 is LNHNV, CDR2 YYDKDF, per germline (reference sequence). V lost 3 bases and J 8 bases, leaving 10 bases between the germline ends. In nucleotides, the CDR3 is TGTGCCACCAGCAGCGCCTCAGGGGGCTACACCTTC. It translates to CATSSASGGYTF.

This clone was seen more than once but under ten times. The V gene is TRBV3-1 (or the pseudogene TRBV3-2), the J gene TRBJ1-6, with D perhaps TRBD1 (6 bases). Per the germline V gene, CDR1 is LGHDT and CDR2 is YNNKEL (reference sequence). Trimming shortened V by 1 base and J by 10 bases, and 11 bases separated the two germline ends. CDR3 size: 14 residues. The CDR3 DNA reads TGTGCCAGCAGCCAAGCAGGGGCAGAGTCACCCCTCCACTTT. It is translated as CASSQAGAESPLHF.

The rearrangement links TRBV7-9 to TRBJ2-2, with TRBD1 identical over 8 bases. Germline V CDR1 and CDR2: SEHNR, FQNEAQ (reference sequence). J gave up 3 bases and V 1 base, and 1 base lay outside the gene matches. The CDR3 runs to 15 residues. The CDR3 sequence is CASSLVQGDTGELFF. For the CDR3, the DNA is TGTGCCAGCAGCTTAGTACAGGGGGACACCGGGGAGCTGTTTTTT. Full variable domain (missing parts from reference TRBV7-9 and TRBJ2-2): DTGVSQNPRHKITKRGQNVTFRCDPISEHNRLYWYRQTLGQGPEFLTYFQNEAQLEKSRLLSDRFSAERPKGSFSTLEIQRTEQGDSAMYLCASSLVQGDTGELFFGEGSRLTVL.

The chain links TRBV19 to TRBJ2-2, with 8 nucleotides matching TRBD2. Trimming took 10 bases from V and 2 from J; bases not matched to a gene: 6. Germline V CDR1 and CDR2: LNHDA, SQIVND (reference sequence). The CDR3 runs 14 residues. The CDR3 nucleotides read TGTGCCATACAAGGACTAGCCAACACCGGGGAGCTGTTTTTT. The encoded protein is CAIQGLANTGELFF.

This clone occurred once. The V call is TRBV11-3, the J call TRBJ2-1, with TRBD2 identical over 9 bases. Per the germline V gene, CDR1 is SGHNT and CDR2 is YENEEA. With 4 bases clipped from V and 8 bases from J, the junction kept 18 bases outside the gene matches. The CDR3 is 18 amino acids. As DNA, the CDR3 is TGTGCCAGCAGCTACGGCCTTGTGGCGGGAGGGCCTGGAGATGAGCAGTTCTTC. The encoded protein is CASSYGLVAGGPGDEQFF.

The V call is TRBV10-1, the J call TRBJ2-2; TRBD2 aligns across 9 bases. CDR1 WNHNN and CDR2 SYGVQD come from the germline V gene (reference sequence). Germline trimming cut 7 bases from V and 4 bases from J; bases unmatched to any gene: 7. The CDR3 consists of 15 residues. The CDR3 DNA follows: TGCGCCAGCAAATTGTGGCGGGGGGGCACCGGGGAGCTGTTTTTT. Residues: CASKLWRGGTGELFF.

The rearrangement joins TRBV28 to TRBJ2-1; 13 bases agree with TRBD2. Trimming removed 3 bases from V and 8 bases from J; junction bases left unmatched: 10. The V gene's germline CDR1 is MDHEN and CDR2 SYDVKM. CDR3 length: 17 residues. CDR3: CASSFGGLAGIGYEQFF. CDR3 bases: TGTGCCAGCAGTTTCGGGGGACTAGCGGGGATTGGGTATGAGCAGTTCTTC. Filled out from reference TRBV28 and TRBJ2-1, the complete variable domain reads DVKVTQSSRYLVKRTGEKVFLECVQDMDHENMFWYRQDPGLGLRLIYFSYDVKMKEKGDIPEGYSVSREKKERFSLILESASTNQTSMYLCASSFGGLAGIGYEQFFGPGTRLTVL.

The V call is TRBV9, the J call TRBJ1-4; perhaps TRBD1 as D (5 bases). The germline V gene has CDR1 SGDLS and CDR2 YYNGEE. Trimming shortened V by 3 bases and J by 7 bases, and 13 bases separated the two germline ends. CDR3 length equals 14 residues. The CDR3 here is CASSDTQGFEKLFF. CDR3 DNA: TGTGCCAGCAGCGACACCCAGGGATTTGAAAAACTGTTTTTT.

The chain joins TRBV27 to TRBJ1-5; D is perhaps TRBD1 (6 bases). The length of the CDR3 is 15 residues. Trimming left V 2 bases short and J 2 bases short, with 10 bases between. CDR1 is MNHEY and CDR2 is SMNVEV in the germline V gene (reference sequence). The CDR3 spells CASSLRGWGNQPQHF. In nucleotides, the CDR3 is TGTGCCAGCAGTTTAAGGGGGTGGGGCAATCAGCCCCAGCATTTT.

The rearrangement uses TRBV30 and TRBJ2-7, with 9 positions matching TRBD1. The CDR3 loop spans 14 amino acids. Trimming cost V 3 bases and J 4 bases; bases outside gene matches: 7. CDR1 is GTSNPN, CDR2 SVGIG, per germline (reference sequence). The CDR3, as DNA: TGTGCCTGGAGCCTTGGGACAGGGCAGTACGAGCAGTACTTC. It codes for CAWSLGTGQYEQYF. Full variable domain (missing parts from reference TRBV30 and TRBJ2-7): SQTIHQWPATLVQPVGSPLSLECTVEGTSNPNLYWYRQAAGRGLQLLFYSVGIGQISSEVPQNLSASRPQDRQFILSSKKLLLSDSGFYLCAWSLGTGQYEQYFGPGTRLTVT.

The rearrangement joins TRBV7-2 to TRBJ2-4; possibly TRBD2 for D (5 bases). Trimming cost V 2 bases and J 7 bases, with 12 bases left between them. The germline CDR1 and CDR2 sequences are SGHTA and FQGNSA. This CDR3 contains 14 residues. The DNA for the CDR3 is TGTGCCAGCAGCTTATTATCGGACTGGAACATTCAGTACTTC. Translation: CASSLLSDWNIQYF.

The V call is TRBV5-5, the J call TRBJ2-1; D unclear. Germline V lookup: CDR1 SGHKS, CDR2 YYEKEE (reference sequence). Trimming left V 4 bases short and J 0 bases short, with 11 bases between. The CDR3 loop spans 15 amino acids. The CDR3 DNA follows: TGTGCCAGCAGCGCTGCTGGTAGCTCCTACAATGAGCAGTTCTTC. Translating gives CASSAAGSSYNEQFF.